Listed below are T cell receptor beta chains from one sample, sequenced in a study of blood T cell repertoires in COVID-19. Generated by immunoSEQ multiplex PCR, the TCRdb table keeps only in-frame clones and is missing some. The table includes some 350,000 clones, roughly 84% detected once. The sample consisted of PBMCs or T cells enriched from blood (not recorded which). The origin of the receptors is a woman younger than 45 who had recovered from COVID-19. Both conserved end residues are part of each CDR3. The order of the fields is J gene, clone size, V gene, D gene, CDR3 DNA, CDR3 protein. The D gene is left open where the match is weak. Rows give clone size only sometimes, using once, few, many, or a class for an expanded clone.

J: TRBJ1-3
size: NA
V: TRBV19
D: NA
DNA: TGTGCCAGTAGACTTCTCCACTCTGGAAACACCATATATTTT
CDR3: CASRLLHSGNTIYF

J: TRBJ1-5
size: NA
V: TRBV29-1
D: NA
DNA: TGCAGCGTTCGGGGGGATCCGAATCAGCCCCAGCATTTT
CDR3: CSVRGDPNQPQHF

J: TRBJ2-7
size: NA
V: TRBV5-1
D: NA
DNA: TGCGCCAGCAGCGAAGGCCGACAGGCCTACGAGCAGTACTTC
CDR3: CASSEGRQAYEQYF

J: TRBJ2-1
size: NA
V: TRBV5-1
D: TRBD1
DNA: TGCGCCAGCAGCTTGGCAGGGGGCTGGGGGAATGAGCAGTTCTTC
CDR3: CASSLAGGWGNEQFF

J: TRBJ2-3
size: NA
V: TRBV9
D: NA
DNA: TGTGCCAGCAGCGTAGTCGGGGGAACAGATACGCAGTATTTT
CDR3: CASSVVGGTDTQYF

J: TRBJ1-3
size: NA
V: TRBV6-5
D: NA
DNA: TGTGCCGGCAGTTACTCGAGGCAGGGGAGTGGAAACACCATATATTTT
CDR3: CAGSYSRQGSGNTIYF

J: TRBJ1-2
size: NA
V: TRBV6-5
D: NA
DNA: TGTGCCAGTTCGGACGGGGTCTATGGCTACACCTTC
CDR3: CASSDGVYGYTF

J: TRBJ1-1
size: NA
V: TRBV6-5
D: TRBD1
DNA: TGTGCCAGTTGTGGACAGGGGATGACTGAAGCTTTCTTT
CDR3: CASCGQGMTEAFF

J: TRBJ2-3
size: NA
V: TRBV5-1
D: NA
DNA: TGCGCCAGCAGCCCCGGTCCGGTCGGAGAGACAGATACGCAGTATTTT
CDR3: CASSPGPVGETDTQYF

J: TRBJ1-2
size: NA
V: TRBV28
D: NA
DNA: TGTGCCAGCAGTTTGCCAGGGTTTGGCTATGGCTACACCTTC
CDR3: CASSLPGFGYGYTF

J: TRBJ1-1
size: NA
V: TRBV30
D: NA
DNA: TGTGCCTGCCTGCCGGGGATGGGCACTGAAGCTTTCTTT
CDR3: CACLPGMGTEAFF

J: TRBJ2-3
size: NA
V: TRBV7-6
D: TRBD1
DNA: TGTGCCAGCAGCTTAAGCAGGGGGTGGACAGATACGCAGTATTTT
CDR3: CASSLSRGWTDTQYF

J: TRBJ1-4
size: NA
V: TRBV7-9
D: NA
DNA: TGTGCCAGCAGCTTAGTAGGCGGGGGGCTGAGTGAAAAACTGTTTTTT
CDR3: CASSLVGGGLSEKLFF

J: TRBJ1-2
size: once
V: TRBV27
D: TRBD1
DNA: TGTGCCAGCAGTTTATCCGGGACAGGGAGGGGTGGCTACACCTTC
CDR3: CASSLSGTGRGGYTF

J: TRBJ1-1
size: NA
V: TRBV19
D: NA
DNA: TGTGCCAGTAGTATCCCGGTCGCTTCTGAAGCTTTCTTT
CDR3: CASSIPVASEAFF

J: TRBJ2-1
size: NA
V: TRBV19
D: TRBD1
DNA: TGTGCCGGCCATTCACCCGGGACAGAGCACAATGAGCAGTTCTTC
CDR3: CAGHSPGTEHNEQFF

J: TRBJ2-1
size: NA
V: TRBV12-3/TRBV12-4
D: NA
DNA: TGTGCCAGCAGTTTTCGGCGGGTGCAGTTCTTC
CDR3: CASSFRRVQFF

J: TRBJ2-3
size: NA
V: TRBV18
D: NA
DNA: TGTGCCAGCTCACCACTGTTTGGACAGTCAGATACGCAGTATTTT
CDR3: CASSPLFGQSDTQYF

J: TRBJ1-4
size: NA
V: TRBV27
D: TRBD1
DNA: TGTGCCAGCAGTTTCAGGGGGCGCGTAACTAATGAAAAACTGTTTTTT
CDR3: CASSFRGRVTNEKLFF

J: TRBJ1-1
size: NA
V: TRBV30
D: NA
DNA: TGTGCCTGGAGTTTAGCGTCGGCTTTCTTT
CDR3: CAWSLASAFF

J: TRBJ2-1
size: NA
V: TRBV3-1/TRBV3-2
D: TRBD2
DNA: TGTGCCAGCAGCCCCGGGACTAGCTTAGACAATGAGCAGTTCTTC
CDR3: CASSPGTSLDNEQFF

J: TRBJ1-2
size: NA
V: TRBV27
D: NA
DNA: TGTGCCAGCAGGGCCGCTAGGGGTAGAGTTGGCTATGGCTACACCTTC
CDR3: CASRAARGRVGYGYTF

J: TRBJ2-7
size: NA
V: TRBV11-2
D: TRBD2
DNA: TGTGCCAGCAGCTTTGGACTAGCGGGGAACGAGCAGTACTTC
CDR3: CASSFGLAGNEQYF